This TCR beta chain was sequenced in a study of T-cell reconstitution after alpha-beta-depleted transplantation in children. Germline V gene lookup returns CDR1 LNHNV and CDR2 YYDKDF (reference sequence). The CDR3 totals 16 residues. V dropped 3 bases and J dropped 6; count of bases not matched to a gene: 13. Unique molecular identifiers featured in how the TCRbeta library was prepared. TCRdb processed the PCR reads anew with MiXCR; each CDR3 protein has one entry. The profile shows about 980,000 distinct CDR3 sequences, around 30% of them singletons. The sequence was obtained from a boy under two years old who had a stem cell transplant for SCID, so the T cells may come from the graft donor. The gene calls are TRBV15 and TRBJ2-7; 8 nucleotides match TRBD2. The sequencing used PBMCs, mostly from graft donor cells, collected 360 days after TCRalphabeta/CD19-depleted stem cell transplant. The CDR3 is CATSSLFWTGGGEQYF. The CDR3 coding sequence is TGTGCCACCAGCAGTCTATTTTGGACGGGAGGGGGCGAGCAGTACTTC.